This TCR beta chain comes out of a study of T cell changes during pregnancy in multiple sclerosis. CDR3 length: 15 amino acids. From germline, CDR1 is MNHNY and CDR2 SVGAGI (reference sequence). Deletions cut 0 bases from V and 4 bases from J, with 10 bases between. Assay: immunoSEQ multiplex PCR; the TCRdb copy retains only in-frame clones and omits some. In the table there are some 37,000 clones, 88% of which are singletons. The material was CD4+ T cells from peripheral blood mononuclear cells, obtained in the first trimester of pregnancy. The chain carries TRBV6-6 and TRBJ1-3, with D unclear. This receptor was identified in a female donor with multiple sclerosis, enrolled in a pregnancy study. The CDR3, as DNA: TGTGCCAGCAGTTACTCGACACCCGGCGGAAACACCATATATTTT. Its protein product is CASSYSTPGGNTIYF.